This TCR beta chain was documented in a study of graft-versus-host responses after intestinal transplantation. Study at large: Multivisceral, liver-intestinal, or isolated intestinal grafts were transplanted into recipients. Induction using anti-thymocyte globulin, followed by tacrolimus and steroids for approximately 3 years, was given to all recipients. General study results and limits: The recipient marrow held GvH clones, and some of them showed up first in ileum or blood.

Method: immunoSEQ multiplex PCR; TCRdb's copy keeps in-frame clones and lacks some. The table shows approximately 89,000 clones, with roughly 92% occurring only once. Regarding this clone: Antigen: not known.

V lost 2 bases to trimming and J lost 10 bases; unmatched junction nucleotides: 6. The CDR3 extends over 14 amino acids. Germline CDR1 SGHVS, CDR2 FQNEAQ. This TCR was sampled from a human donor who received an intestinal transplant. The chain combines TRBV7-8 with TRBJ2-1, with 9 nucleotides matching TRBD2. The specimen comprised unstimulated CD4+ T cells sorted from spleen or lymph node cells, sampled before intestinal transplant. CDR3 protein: CASSLIQRGDEQFF. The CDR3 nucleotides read TGTGCCAGCAGCTTAATCCAGCGGGGGGACGAGCAGTTCTTC.